The text below deals with one T cell receptor (beta chain). The CDR3 has 14 residues. V lost 5 bases and J lost 8; bases outside the gene matches: 8. CDR1 and CDR2 (germline): MNHEY, SVGAGI. Only in-frame clones appear in the TCRdb table, and some are missing; sequencing was by immunoSEQ multiplex PCR. The sample yields fewer than 350,000 clones, roughly 79% seen once. This entry belongs to a study of blood T cell repertoires in COVID-19. The overall study: Researchers got acute and convalescent COVID-19 samples from the United States, Italy and Spain. From T cells, B-cell-depleted T cells, or PBMCs came the material, which was cDNA or gDNA.

V and J are TRBV6-5 and TRBJ1-4; TRBD1 matches 7 bases. The sequence was obtained from a woman aged 55 to 70 with active or convalescent COVID-19. Sample: peripheral blood. This CDR3 is CASSNTGVREKLFF. As DNA, the CDR3 is TGTGCCAGCAGTAATACAGGGGTTCGGGAAAAACTGTTTTTT.